This paragraph covers one T cell receptor (beta chain) sequence. The source of the sample is a study of cytomegalovirus exposure and HLA in healthy donors. V lost 1 base and J 7 bases, leaving 12 bases between the germline ends. This CDR3 is 14 amino acids long. Germline values: CDR1 SGHNT, CDR2 YYREEE (reference sequence). The study ran its PCR with 60 Vbeta and 13 Jbeta primers. Only in-frame clones appear in the TCRdb table, and some are missing; sequencing was by immunoSEQ multiplex PCR. The sample lists 150,000 to 170,000 clones, roughly three quarters occurring once. The sequencing sample was made of PBMCs. The chain couples TRBV5-4 to TRBJ2-1; tentatively, D is TRBD1 (5 bases). This clonotype originated in a man aged 25-45 years in good health and CMV-seropositive. CDR3 protein: CASSLRLGVNEQFF. Written as DNA, the CDR3 is TGTGCCAGCAGCTTGCGCCTAGGGGTGAATGAGCAGTTCTTC.